Sequencing of this T cell receptor (beta chain) was carried out in a study of OX40 agonist ivuxolimab in advanced cancers. Findings and caveats of the study: Both CD4+ and CD8+ T cell populations in blood had undergone clonal expansion by week 6 at 0.1 to 3.0 mg/kg.

Autoimmune disease history or systemic immunosuppression was exclusionary. Worth noting for this clone: The antigen is undetermined.

Germline CDR1 reads MGHRA; CDR2 reads YSYEKL. V dropped 0 bases and J dropped 4 bases, with 13 bases sitting between them. This CDR3 is 16 amino acids long. TCRdb's copy holds only in-frame clones and misses some; the assay was immunoSEQ multiplex PCR. The sample shows some 50,000 clones, over 75% of them seen only once. This rearrangement joins TRBV4-1 to TRBJ1-5; possible D gene TRBD1, 5 bases. Source: CD4+ or CD8+ T cells sorted from blood, taken in a trial of the OX40 agonist ivuxolimab. The origin of this receptor is an adult with an advanced solid tumor such as melanoma, head and neck, liver or kidney cancer. This chain's CDR3 is CASSQDPGVGNQPQHF. The CDR3 DNA is TGCGCCAGCAGCCAAGATCCGGGGGTTGGAAATCAGCCCCAGCATTTT.